The subject of this entry is one TCR beta chain. Its specificity is not known. This sample is drawn from a study of CD8 T cells in ankylosing spondylitis. Study-wide results and limits: In the blood and synovial fluid of reactive arthritis, some motif variants had been previously reported. There was a TCR beta motif, made of several highly homologous variants, that appeared characteristic of ankylosing spondylitis blood.

TCRdb reanalysed the 5' RACE reads using MiXCR and keeps one entry per CDR3 protein. The repertoire consists of some 120,000 distinct CDR3 sequences, with about 7% occurring once and the leading ten covering over 9%. The germline CDR1 and CDR2 sequences are SGHVS and FNYEAQ. The CDR3 sequence is 16 residues long. Trimming removed 5 bases from V and 0 bases from J, with 13 bases in between. The V call is TRBV7-6, the J call TRBJ2-2; D possibly corresponds to TRBD2 (6 bases). What was sequenced was blood, either unsorted or a sorted T cell fraction (not recorded which). This TCR was recovered from a male donor with ankylosing spondylitis or in good health (not recorded which). This chain's CDR3 is CASSLSGLPNTGELFF. CDR3 sequence (DNA): TGTGCCAGCAGCCTGTCCGGACTACCGAACACCGGGGAGCTGTTTTTT.